The text below deals with one TCR beta chain. Sequenced by immunoSEQ multiplex PCR; TCRdb stores in-frame clones only, minus some. The data contain about 180,000 clones, about 81% of them singletons. The data were taken from a study of blood T cell repertoires in COVID-19. On the study more broadly: Acute and convalescent COVID-19 samples came from the United States, Italy and Spain. PBMCs, B-cell-depleted T cells, or T cells provided the cDNA or gDNA that made up the material.

V dropped 2 bases and J dropped 1 base, with 12 bases sitting between them. This CDR3 spans 15 amino acids. Looked up from germline, CDR1 is MDHEN and CDR2 is SYDVKM. The specimen sequenced was peripheral blood. The receptor was derived from a woman of 80 years or more with COVID-19, enrolled during active disease. This chain connects TRBV28 to TRBJ2-7; the D gene is possibly TRBD1 (5 bases). CDR3 loop: CASSLGETASYEQYF. CDR3 in DNA: TGTGCCAGCAGTTTAGGTGAGACAGCTTCCTACGAGCAGTACTTC.